Shown below are 4 T cell receptor beta chains from a single sample sequenced in a study of blood T cells in healthy people across ages. A sample-barcoded 5' primer and a J-beta primer mix were used in a second PCR of roughly 6 to 11 cycles. TCRdb itself ran the 5' RACE reads through MiXCR, one entry per CDR3 protein. This sample has over a million distinct CDR3 sequences, with approximately 43% found just once. The sequenced sample consisted of blood. The origin of the receptors is a woman aged 18-29 years in good health.

The chain links TRBV12-3 or TRBV12-4 to TRBJ1-3, with TRBD1 identical over 8 bases. The CDR3 has 17 amino acids. Trimming at V came to 5 bases and at J to 0 bases, leaving 9 bases not matched to a gene. CDR3 region: CASSGGDRRNSGNTIYF. The CDR3 DNA follows: TGTGCCAGCAGTGGCGGGGACAGGCGAAACTCTGGAAACACCATATATTTT.

This rearrangement joins TRBV4-1 to TRBJ2-5; tentatively, D is TRBD1 (5 bases). Trimming cost V 0 bases and J 0 bases, with 14 bases left between them. Germline V gives CDR1 MGHRA, CDR2 YSYEKL. The CDR3 totals 17 residues. CDR3 DNA: TGCGCCAGCAGCCAAGATGGGTTGACAGCCTACCAAGAGACCCAGTACTTC. Its protein is CASSQDGLTAYQETQYF.

The table lists this clonotype with a few counts. This chain links TRBV7-2 with TRBJ1-6; D remains unclear. Deletions cut 4 bases from V and 10 bases from J, with 11 bases between. The germline V gene has CDR1 SGHTA and CDR2 FQGNSA. The CDR3 has 13 residues. CDR3 DNA: TGTGCCAGCAGCTCGGACGTTGGGTCACCCCTCCACTTT. Protein product: CASSSDVGSPLHF.

This rearrangement joins TRBV27 to TRBJ2-7; 7 bases are a match to TRBD1. The V gene end was trimmed by 9 bases and the J gene end by 2 bases; junction bases not matched to a gene: 10. CDR1 is MNHEY and CDR2 is SMNVEV in the germline V gene (reference sequence). The CDR3 consists of 14 residues. The DNA of the CDR3 is TGTGCCAGTATGACAGGGCCTGGTCCCTACGAGCAGTACTTC. Its translation: CASMTGPGPYEQYF.